This T cell receptor beta chain was recovered during a study of neurological immune-mediated disorders (dated by TCRdb to between 2017 and 2020). About the investigation overall: Peripheral blood TCR-beta repertoires from patients with HTLV-I-associated myelopathy (HAM/TSP), patients with multiple sclerosis, and healthy controls were compared in the study using UMI-based sequencing. Longitudinal samples, technical triplicates and paired sorted CD4+ and CD8+ T-cell subsets, alongside PBMC samples, were included among the approximately 110 TCR-beta libraries. The cohort comprised 68 subjects: approximately 15 HAM/TSP patients, 35 or so multiple sclerosis patients and approximately 20 healthy controls. Study-level results and caveats: No identical CDR3 amino acid sequences were found to be shared among expanded clones across subjects, suggesting that TCR-beta repertoires were private in all groups. The highest TCR clonal expansion was observed in HAM/TSP patients, whereas the lowest was observed in MS patients, even when compared with healthy controls.

V and J are truncated by 3 bases and 1 base respectively, leaving an intervening sequence of 4 bases. CDR3 length: 13 amino acids, cysteine to phenylalanine. The read is trimmed to its CDR3 DNA, 39 bases read in frame from base 1. Per the germline V gene, KGHSH is the CDR1 and LQKENI is the CDR2. This clonotype occurred many times. Its antigen remains unidentified. Base qualities were left out, and no much larger clone turns up one base away. For unsorted PBMC libraries, 2 million PBMCs were used after storage in RNAlater at -80 degrees C until RNA extraction. Peripheral blood was subjected to Ficoll-Hypaque density gradient centrifugation to isolate PBMCs, which were then cryopreserved in liquid nitrogen. cDNA was synthesized by template-switch 5'RACE using a primer carrying a 10-nucleotide random unique molecular identifier by which each TCR transcript was tagged. Every sequencing run covered 15-18 subjects and yielded more than 160 million TCR-beta sequences. The RNeasy kit was used for extraction of total RNA. The KAPA Real-time Library Amplification kit was used to amplify TCR-beta VDJ regions with primers for the TCR constant region and the 5'RACE anchor. A first PCR added sample indexes and Illumina adaptors, and a second PCR then raised library yield. The roughly 650 bp TCR product was size-selected on a 2% E-gel SizeSelection system after Ampure bead purification. Library quality was checked on a Bioanalyzer, concentration was measured with Qubit, and libraries were quantified with the Kapa Library Quantification kit before pooling. Paired-end 2 x 150 bp sequencing of the libraries was performed on an Illumina HiSeq 2500. To increase sequence diversity, about 25-31% phiX was spiked into each library pool. Under the source paper's analysis protocol: Quality-filtered reads were processed with the UMI-based MiGEC pipeline, and over 80% of raw TCR sequences were removed by the MiGEC pipeline during error correction. IMGT germline references were used for alignment of VDJ genes, and clonotypes were defined by a unique CDR3 amino acid sequence together with V-J genes. VDJtools evaluated clonal expansion, Shannon diversity and CDR3 relatedness (CalcPairwiseDistances, ClusterSamples); CLCbio workbench built phylogenetic trees. Expanded clones were defined as having at least 8 unique UMIs, based on coefficient-of-variation modelling across technical triplicates. TCRdb reanalyzed the raw reads on its own, using fastp at Q25 for trimming and MiXCR for clone calling, and kept in-frame beta chains. All rows with the same CDR3 protein become a single entry with the most common DNA and genes. The V and J calls shown here were made by TCRdb, not taken from the authors' results. Across this sample there are 36,000 or so distinct CDR3 sequences, with around 10% seen only once. The leading ten clones occupy 6.6% of the sample.

Sequencing was performed on PBMCs. The clonotype comes from a woman younger than 45 with HTLV-1-associated myelopathy (HAM/TSP). This chain joins TRBV18 to TRBJ1-5; no D gene call is confident. The nucleotide sequence is given as TGTGCCAGCTCACCCGTAAGCAATCAGCCCCAGCATTTT. Its protein reads: CASSPVSNQPQHF.